This T cell receptor beta chain was sequenced in a study of brain metastases from non-small cell lung cancer. Overall study results and limits: Brain metastases had lower T-cell infiltration than primary tumors. Metastases had sparse T cells but largely shared repertoires with primaries.

This CDR3 comprises 14 residues. Between the trimmed V and J ends, which lost 4 bases and 4 bases, there was a span of 11 bases. Germline CDR1 SGHVS, CDR2 FNYEAQ. Produced via immunoSEQ multiplex PCR; TCRdb's table is partial and in-frame only. The sample has some 200 clones; roughly 97% are singletons. About this clone: Its specificity is unknown.

The chain employs TRBV7-6 and TRBJ1-3, with D possibly TRBD1 on 5 matching bases. The sample taken for sequencing was tissue from a brain metastasis. This sequence originates from a donor older than 35 with non-small cell lung cancer. Written as DNA, the CDR3 is TGTGCCAGCAGCTCAAGGGACCGCGGAAACACCATATATTTT. Residues: CASSSRDRGNTIYF.